This TCR beta chain was profiled in a study of T cell repertoires in cytomegalovirus infection. Study-wide findings and caveats: Ex vivo, HLA-C-restricted CMV-specific TCR beta clonotypes prevailed over the rest of the response.

With regard to this clonotype: The target antigen is unknown.

TCRdb reanalysed the reads using MiXCR and keeps one entry per CDR3 protein. Found here are fewer than 250,000 distinct CDR3 sequences, 12% of them singletons; the top ten hold 1.5% to 2%. The CDR3 covers 12 residues. V lost 6 bases and J lost 7, with 12 bases in between. Germline V gene lookup returns CDR1 MDHEN and CDR2 SYDVKM. The sequence came from a human donor in good health (CMV status not recorded). Some clones in this sample may be carry-over from other donors' samples. Sequenced sample: PBMCs. V gene TRBV28 combines with J gene TRBJ1-1, with a possible D match to TRBD1 (5 bases). CDR3 in DNA: TGTGCCAGCAGGTGGGGCGGATTTGAAGCTTTCTTT. This encodes CASRWGGFEAFF.